The rows below give T cell receptor beta chains drawn from one sample of a study of T cell responses to AZD1222 COVID-19 vaccine. The table came from immunoSEQ multiplex PCR; TCRdb's copy has only in-frame clones and leaves some out. The table lists tens of thousands of clones, about four fifths of them singletons. The sequences come from peripheral blood, collected 28 days after the second AZD1222 dose. All receptors derive from an adult who received the AZD1222 COVID-19 vaccine. Each CDR3 is given with its conserved first and last residue. The order of the fields is CDR3 DNA, CDR3 protein, CDR3 length, clone size, D gene, V gene, J gene. The D gene is left open where the match is weak. The size field is filled for only some rows; it gives once, few, many or a size class.

CDR3nt: TGTGCCAGCAGCTTTTACGGGACAGGGGGCTACGAGCAGTACTTC
CDR3aa: CASSFYGTGGYEQYF
len: 15
abundance: once
d_gene: TRBD1
v_gene: TRBV13
j_gene: TRBJ2-7

CDR3nt: TGTGCCAGCTCACCACCCGCGGGAGGGCCCTACAATGAGCAGTTCTTC
CDR3aa: CASSPPAGGPYNEQFF
len: 16
abundance: .
d_gene: TRBD2
v_gene: TRBV18
j_gene: TRBJ2-1

CDR3nt: TGTGCCAGCAGTTTTGGCGGGACGAACACCGGGGAGCTGTTTTTT
CDR3aa: CASSFGGTNTGELFF
len: 15
abundance: .
d_gene: .
v_gene: TRBV27
j_gene: TRBJ2-2

CDR3nt: TGTGCCAGCAGTGGCGTTGGGGCGACCGGGGAGCTGTTTTTT
CDR3aa: CASSGVGATGELFF
len: 14
abundance: .
d_gene: .
v_gene: TRBV6-2/TRBV6-3
j_gene: TRBJ2-2

CDR3nt: TGTGCCAGCAGCTTGGGTGGACAGGCCGGAGCCTACGAGCAGTACTTC
CDR3aa: CASSLGGQAGAYEQYF
len: 16
abundance: .
d_gene: TRBD1
v_gene: TRBV5-4
j_gene: TRBJ2-7

CDR3nt: TGTGCCAGCAGTTACTCGGGGACAGGGATAGCCGGGGAGCTGTTTTTT
CDR3aa: CASSYSGTGIAGELFF
len: 16
abundance: few
d_gene: TRBD1
v_gene: TRBV6-5
j_gene: TRBJ2-2

CDR3nt: TGTGCCAGCAGATACAACAGGGAGTCGTCACCCCTCCACTTT
CDR3aa: CASRYNRESSPLHF
len: 14
abundance: once
d_gene: .
v_gene: TRBV2
j_gene: TRBJ1-6

CDR3nt: TGTGCCAGCAGCTTACAGGCCGGGACTAGCGGGACCTACAATGAGCAGTTCTTC
CDR3aa: CASSLQAGTSGTYNEQFF
len: 18
abundance: .
d_gene: TRBD2
v_gene: TRBV11-2
j_gene: TRBJ2-1

CDR3nt: TGTGCCAGCAGTTACTTGACTAGCGGTAAGGAGCAGTTCTTC
CDR3aa: CASSYLTSGKEQFF
len: 14
abundance: .
d_gene: TRBD2
v_gene: TRBV6-2/TRBV6-3
j_gene: TRBJ2-1

CDR3nt: TGTGCCAGCAGTTTTCTAGCGGGAGGGTACAATGAGCAGTTCTTC
CDR3aa: CASSFLAGGYNEQFF
len: 15
abundance: .
d_gene: TRBD2
v_gene: TRBV28
j_gene: TRBJ2-1

CDR3nt: TGTGCCAGCAGTGAAGTGGCGAGCTCCTACGAGCAGTACTTC
CDR3aa: CASSEVASSYEQYF
len: 14
abundance: .
d_gene: .
v_gene: TRBV2
j_gene: TRBJ2-7

CDR3nt: TGTGCCAGCTCCCAAGTAGGCGGGAACAATCAGCCCCAGCATTTT
CDR3aa: CASSQVGGNNQPQHF
len: 15
abundance: few
d_gene: .
v_gene: TRBV18
j_gene: TRBJ1-5

CDR3nt: TGTGCCAGCTCACCCGGACTACCGCAAGAGACCCAGTACTTC
CDR3aa: CASSPGLPQETQYF
len: 14
abundance: .
d_gene: .
v_gene: TRBV18
j_gene: TRBJ2-5

CDR3nt: TGTGCCAGCAGCTCCCCAACAGGGGGTGTCACTGGAAACACCATATATTTT
CDR3aa: CASSSPTGGVTGNTIYF
len: 17
abundance: .
d_gene: TRBD1
v_gene: TRBV28
j_gene: TRBJ1-3

CDR3nt: TGTGCCAGCAGCTACCGACAGGGGGCTATCGGTGAGCAGTTCTTC
CDR3aa: CASSYRQGAIGEQFF
len: 15
abundance: .
d_gene: TRBD1
v_gene: TRBV7-2
j_gene: TRBJ2-1

CDR3nt: TGTGCCAGTAGTACCCTGACCGCTAGCGGGAGGTTCCAAGAGACCCAGTACTTC
CDR3aa: CASSTLTASGRFQETQYF
len: 18
abundance: .
d_gene: TRBD2
v_gene: TRBV19
j_gene: TRBJ2-5

CDR3nt: TGTGCCAGCAGCTTGGGCAGGGGATCCGTCGAGCAGTACTTC
CDR3aa: CASSLGRGSVEQYF
len: 14
abundance: .
d_gene: .
v_gene: TRBV11-2
j_gene: TRBJ2-7

CDR3nt: TGTGCCATCAGCCCCGGGACTTTAAGCTCCTACGAGCAGTACTTC
CDR3aa: CAISPGTLSSYEQYF
len: 15
abundance: .
d_gene: .
v_gene: TRBV10-3
j_gene: TRBJ2-7

CDR3nt: TGTGCCAGCAGCCCCCAGGGTGGGGGGGGGATGTCTGGGGCCAACGTCCTGACTTTC
CDR3aa: CASSPQGGGGMSGANVLTF
len: 19
abundance: once
d_gene: TRBD2
v_gene: TRBV7-2
j_gene: TRBJ2-6

CDR3nt: TGTGCCAGTAGTAGGGCTAGCGGGGCCTACAATGAGCAGTTCTTC
CDR3aa: CASSRASGAYNEQFF
len: 15
abundance: .
d_gene: TRBD2
v_gene: TRBV19
j_gene: TRBJ2-1

CDR3nt: TGTGCCAGCTCACCAGACAGGGTGGGTACTGGGGCCAACGTCCTGACTTTC
CDR3aa: CASSPDRVGTGANVLTF
len: 17
abundance: .
d_gene: TRBD1
v_gene: TRBV18
j_gene: TRBJ2-6

CDR3nt: TGTGCCACCAGCAGAGGGACTGGAACAGATACGCAGTATTTT
CDR3aa: CATSRGTGTDTQYF
len: 14
abundance: .
d_gene: .
v_gene: TRBV15
j_gene: TRBJ2-3

CDR3nt: TGTGCCAGCAGTTACACAGGGAGGAGCTATGGCTACACCTTC
CDR3aa: CASSYTGRSYGYTF
len: 14
abundance: .
d_gene: .
v_gene: TRBV6-5
j_gene: TRBJ1-2

CDR3nt: TGTGCCAGCAGTTTGGAACTCGGGGGAGCTTTCTTT
CDR3aa: CASSLELGGAFF
len: 12
abundance: .
d_gene: .
v_gene: TRBV28
j_gene: TRBJ1-1

CDR3nt: TGTGCCAGCAGCCGCGGGACCTACGAGCAGTACTTC
CDR3aa: CASSRGTYEQYF
len: 12
abundance: few
d_gene: .
v_gene: TRBV12-3/TRBV12-4
j_gene: TRBJ2-7

CDR3nt: TGTGCCAGCAGTGAATACACAACGCTACTGAACACTGAAGCTTTCTTT
CDR3aa: CASSEYTTLLNTEAFF
len: 16
abundance: .
d_gene: .
v_gene: TRBV6-1
j_gene: TRBJ1-1

CDR3nt: TGTGCCAGCAGCTTCGGACGGAGGTATAATTCACCCCTCCACTTT
CDR3aa: CASSFGRRYNSPLHF
len: 15
abundance: .
d_gene: .
v_gene: TRBV11-2
j_gene: TRBJ1-6